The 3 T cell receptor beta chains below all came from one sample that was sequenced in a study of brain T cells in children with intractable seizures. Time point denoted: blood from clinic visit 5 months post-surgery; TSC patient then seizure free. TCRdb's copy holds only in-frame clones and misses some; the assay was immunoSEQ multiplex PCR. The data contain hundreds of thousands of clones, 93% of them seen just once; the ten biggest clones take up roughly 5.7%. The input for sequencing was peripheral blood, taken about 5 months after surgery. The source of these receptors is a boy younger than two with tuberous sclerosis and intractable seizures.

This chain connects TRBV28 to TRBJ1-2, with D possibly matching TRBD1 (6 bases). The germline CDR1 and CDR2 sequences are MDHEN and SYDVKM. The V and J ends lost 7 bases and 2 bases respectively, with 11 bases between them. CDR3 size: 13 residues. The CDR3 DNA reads TGTGCCAGCATAGACAGGTTAAACTATGGCTACACCTTC. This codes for CASIDRLNYGYTF.

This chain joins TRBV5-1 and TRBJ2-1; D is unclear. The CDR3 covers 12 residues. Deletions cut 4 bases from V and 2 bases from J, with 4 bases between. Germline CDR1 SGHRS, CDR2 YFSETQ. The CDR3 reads CASSPTYNEQFF. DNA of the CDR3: TGCGCCAGCAGCCCTACCTACAATGAGCAGTTCTTC.

CDR3 bases: TGTGCCAGCAGCCAAGATGGGCGGGGAGAGACCCAGTACTTC. As protein: CASSQDGRGETQYF. The V gene is TRBV3-1 (or the pseudogene TRBV3-2), the J gene TRBJ2-5, with D possibly being TRBD2 (6 bases). The CDR3 extends over 14 amino acids. V was shortened by 0 bases and J by 4 bases, with 9 bases between the two germline ends. Looked up from germline, CDR1 is LGHDT and CDR2 is YNNKEL (reference sequence).